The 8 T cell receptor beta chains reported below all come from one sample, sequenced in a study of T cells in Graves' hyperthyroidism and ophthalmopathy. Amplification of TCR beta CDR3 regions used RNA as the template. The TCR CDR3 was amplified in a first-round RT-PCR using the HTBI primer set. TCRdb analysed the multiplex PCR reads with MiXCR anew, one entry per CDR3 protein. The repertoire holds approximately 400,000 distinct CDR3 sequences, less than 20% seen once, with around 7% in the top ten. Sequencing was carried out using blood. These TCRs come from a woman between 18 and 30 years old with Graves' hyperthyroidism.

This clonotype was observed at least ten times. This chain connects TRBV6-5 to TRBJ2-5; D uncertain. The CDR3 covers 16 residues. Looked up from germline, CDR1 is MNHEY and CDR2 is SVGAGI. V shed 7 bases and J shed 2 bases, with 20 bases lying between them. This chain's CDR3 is CASTPPFGREQETQYF. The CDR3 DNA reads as TGTGCCAGCACCCCACCCTTTGGCCGTGAACAAGAGACCCAGTACTTC.

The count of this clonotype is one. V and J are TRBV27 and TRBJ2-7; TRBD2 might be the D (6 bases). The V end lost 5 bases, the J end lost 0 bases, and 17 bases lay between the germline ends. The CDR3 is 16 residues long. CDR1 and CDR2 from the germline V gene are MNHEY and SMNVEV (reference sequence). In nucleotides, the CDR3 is TGTGCCAGCAGTCCCACCGGGACTCTTGCCTCCTACGAGCAGTACTTC. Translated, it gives CASSPTGTLASYEQYF.

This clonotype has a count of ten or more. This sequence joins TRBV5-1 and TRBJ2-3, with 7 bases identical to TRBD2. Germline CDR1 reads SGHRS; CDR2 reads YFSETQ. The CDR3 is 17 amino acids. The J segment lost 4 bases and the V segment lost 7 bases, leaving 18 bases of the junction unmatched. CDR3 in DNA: TGCGCCAGCTCACGGGGTAGCGGGCCCCCCTTACCAGATACGCAGTATTTT. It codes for CASSRGSGPPLPDTQYF.

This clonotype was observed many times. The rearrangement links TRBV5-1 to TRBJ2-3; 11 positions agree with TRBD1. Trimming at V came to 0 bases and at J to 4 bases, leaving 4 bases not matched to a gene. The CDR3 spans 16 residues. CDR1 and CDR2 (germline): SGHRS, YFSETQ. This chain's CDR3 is CASSLEDRGLADTQYF. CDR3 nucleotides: TGCGCCAGCAGCTTGGAGGACAGGGGGCTGGCAGATACGCAGTATTTT. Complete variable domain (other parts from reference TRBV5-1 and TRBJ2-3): KAGVTQTPRYLIKTRGQQVTLSCSPISGHRSVSWYQQTPGQGLQFLFEYFSETQRNKGNFPGRFSGRQFSNSRSEMNVSTLELGDSALYLCASSLEDRGLADTQYFGPGTRLTVL.

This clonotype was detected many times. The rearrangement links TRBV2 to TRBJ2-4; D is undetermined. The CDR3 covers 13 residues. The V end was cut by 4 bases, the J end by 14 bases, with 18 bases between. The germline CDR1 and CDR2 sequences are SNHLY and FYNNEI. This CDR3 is CASSGNRAPGKYF. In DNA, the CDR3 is TGTGCCAGCAGTGGTAATCGGGCCCCTGGGAAGTACTTC.

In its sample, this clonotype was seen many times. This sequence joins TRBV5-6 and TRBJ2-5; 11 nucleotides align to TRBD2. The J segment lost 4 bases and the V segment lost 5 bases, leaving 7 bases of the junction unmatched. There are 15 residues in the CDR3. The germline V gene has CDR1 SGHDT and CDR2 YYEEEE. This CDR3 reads CASRIIAGGAETQYF. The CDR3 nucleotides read TGTGCCAGCAGAATTATAGCGGGGGGGGCAGAGACCCAGTACTTC. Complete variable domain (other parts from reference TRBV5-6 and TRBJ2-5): DAGVTQSPTHLIKTRGQQVTLRCSPKSGHDTVSWYQQALGQGPQFIFQYYEEEERQRGNFPDRFSGHQFPNYSSELNVNALLLGDSALYLCASRIIAGGAETQYFGPGTRLLVL.

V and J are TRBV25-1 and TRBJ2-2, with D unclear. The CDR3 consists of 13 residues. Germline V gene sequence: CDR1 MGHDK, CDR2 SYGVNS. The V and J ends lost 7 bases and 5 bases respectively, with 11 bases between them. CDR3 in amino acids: CASTNRITGELFF. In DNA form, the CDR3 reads TGTGCCAGCACCAACCGGATAACCGGGGAGCTGTTTTTT.

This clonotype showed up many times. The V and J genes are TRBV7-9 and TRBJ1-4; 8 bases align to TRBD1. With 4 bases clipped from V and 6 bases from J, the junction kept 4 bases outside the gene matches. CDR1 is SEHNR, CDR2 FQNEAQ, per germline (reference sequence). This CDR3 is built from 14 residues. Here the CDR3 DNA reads TGTGCCAGCAGCTCATTGACAGGGGATGAAAAACTGTTTTTT. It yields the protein CASSSLTGDEKLFF.